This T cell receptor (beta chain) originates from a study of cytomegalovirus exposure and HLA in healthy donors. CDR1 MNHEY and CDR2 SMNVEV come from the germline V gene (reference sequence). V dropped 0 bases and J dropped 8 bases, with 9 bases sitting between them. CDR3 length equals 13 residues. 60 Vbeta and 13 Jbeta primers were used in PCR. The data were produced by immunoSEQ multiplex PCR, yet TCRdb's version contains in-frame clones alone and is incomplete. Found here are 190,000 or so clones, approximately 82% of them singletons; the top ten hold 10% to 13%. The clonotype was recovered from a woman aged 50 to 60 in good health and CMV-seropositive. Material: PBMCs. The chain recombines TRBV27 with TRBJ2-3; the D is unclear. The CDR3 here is CASSLSPPGTQYF. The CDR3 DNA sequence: TGTGCCAGCAGTTTATCTCCTCCCGGTACGCAGTATTTT.